The 23 T cell receptor beta chains given below trace back to one sample, sequenced in a study of beta chain features in type 1 diabetes. All of the isolated RNA was reverse transcribed, so expressed TCRB transcripts were sequenced. Profiled with immunoSEQ multiplex PCR; TCRdb holds only in-frame clones, not every one. The top ten clones hold 0.2% to 0.3% of a sample with about 40,000 clones, around 50% of them seen once. The sample comprised stem cell memory CD4+ T cells from blood. The receptor set was obtained from a woman in her 30s in good health.

The J gene is TRBJ2-3, the V gene TRBV28; 7 nucleotides match TRBD2. V lost 7 bases, J lost 5 bases, and 27 bases stayed unmatched. The germline V gene encodes CDR1 MDHEN and CDR2 SYDVKM. This CDR3 comprises 20 residues. DNA of the CDR3: TGTGCCAGCACCCCTTTGCCCCGGACTAGGCCACTTCTTCGGGGAGATACGCAGTATTTT. This translates into CASTPLPRTRPLLRGDTQYF.

CDR3 loop: CASSLATSGKYTDTQYF. DNA of the CDR3: TGCGCCAGCAGCTTGGCGACTAGCGGGAAATACACAGATACGCAGTATTTT. The rearrangement links TRBV5-1 to TRBJ2-3; TRBD2 matches 11 bases. The CDR3 loop spans 17 amino acids. Germline lookup yields CDR1 SGHRS and CDR2 YFSETQ. The ends lost 0 bases at V and 2 bases at J; junction bases unmatched: 5.

This clone was picked up a small number of times. This sequence joins TRBV25-1 and TRBJ1-2, with D hard to call. Trimming removed 4 bases at V and 2 bases at J, with 17 bases between. This CDR3 is built from 16 residues. CDR1 is MGHDK and CDR2 is SYGVNS in the germline V gene. This CDR3 is CASSAPNSFPNYGYTF. DNA of the CDR3: TGTGCCAGCAGTGCGCCTAACAGCTTCCCCAACTATGGCTACACCTTC.

The J gene is TRBJ2-7, the V gene TRBV5-4, with 7 nucleotides matching TRBD1. The CDR3 has 14 amino acids. V dropped 4 bases and J dropped 2; count of bases not matched to a gene: 6. Looked up from germline, CDR1 is SGHNT and CDR2 is YYREEE (reference sequence). Written as DNA, the CDR3 is TGTGCCAGCAGCCCGGGACAGCGGACCTACGAGCAGTACTTC. Encoded protein: CASSPGQRTYEQYF. The variable domain in full, with the rest retrieved from reference TRBV5-4 and TRBJ2-7, is ETGVTQSPTHLIKTRGQQVTLRCSSQSGHNTVSWYQQALGQGPQFIFQYYREEENGRGNFPPRFSGLQFPNYSSELNVNALELDDSALYLCASSPGQRTYEQYFGPGTRLTVT.

This chain links TRBV2 with TRBJ1-3; 7 bases agree with TRBD1. The CDR3 is 14 amino acids. Unmatched junction bases numbered 6, after V lost 6 bases and J lost 4 bases. Per germline, CDR1 SNHLY and CDR2 FYNNEI. The CDR3 coding sequence is TGTGCCAGCAGCTTGGGACAGCCGGGAAACACCATATATTTT. It encodes CASSLGQPGNTIYF.

This clone was counted between two and nine times. This sequence joins TRBV2 and TRBJ2-7, with D tentatively TRBD2 (5 bases). This CDR3 is built from 15 residues. With 6 bases removed from V and 3 bases from J, the gap between germline ends came to 18 bases. CDR1 SNHLY and CDR2 FYNNEI come from the germline V gene. The CDR3 loop reads CASRQRTGIGYEQYF. CDR3 DNA: TGTGCCAGCAGACAAAGGACTGGAATAGGCTACGAGCAGTACTTC.

The chain has TRBV7-3 and TRBJ2-2; D remains unclear. CDR3 size: 14 residues. CDR1 is SGHTA, CDR2 FQGTGA, per germline. Deletions cut 1 base from V and 4 bases from J, with 7 bases between. CDR3 coding DNA: TGTGCCAGCAGCTTAAGGCAGGTCACCGGGGAGCTGTTTTTT. It encodes CASSLRQVTGELFF.

The chain uses TRBV7-2 and TRBJ2-3; tentative D call: TRBD1 (7 bases). CDR1 SGHTA and CDR2 FQGNSA come from the germline V gene. The CDR3 loop spans 14 amino acids. The germline V and J ends were trimmed by 1 base and 5 bases, with 10 bases remaining between them. The CDR3 protein is CASSLGQGGDTQYF. CDR3 in DNA: TGTGCCAGCAGCTTAGGACAGGGAGGAGATACGCAGTATTTT. Full variable domain (rest looked up from reference TRBV7-2 and TRBJ2-3): GAGVSQSPSNKVTEKGKDVELRCDPISGHTALYWYRQSLGQGLEFLIYFQGNSAPDKSGLPSDRFSAERTGGSVSTLTIQRTQQEDSAVYLCASSLGQGGDTQYFGPGTRLTVL.

This chain connects TRBV10-3 to TRBJ2-5; 13 bases fit TRBD2. The J call may not be correct, given that the DNA end is closer to TRBJ2-7. Germline lookup yields CDR1 ENHRY and CDR2 SYGVKD. The CDR3 sequence is 14 residues long. CDR3 sequence (DNA): TGTGCCATCAGTGGGACTAGCGGGAGCTACGAGCAGTACTTC. Translation: CAISGTSGSYEQYF.

The V gene is TRBV7-9, the J gene TRBJ2-7; unclear D gene. V was cut by 5 bases and J by 6 bases, with 11 bases left in between. CDR1 and CDR2 (germline): SEHNR, FQNEAQ (reference sequence). This CDR3 region has 12 residues. The CDR3 bases are TGTGCCAGCAGCCCGGTCGAGCGCGAGCAGTACTTC. As protein: CASSPVEREQYF. Using reference TRBV7-9 and TRBJ2-7 for the parts outside the CDR3, the full variable domain is DTGVSQNPRHKITKRGQNVTFRCDPISEHNRLYWYRQTLGQGPEFLTYFQNEAQLEKSRLLSDRFSAERPKGSFSTLEIQRTEQGDSAMYLCASSPVEREQYFGPGTRLTVT.

The genes are TRBV7-8 and TRBJ2-7; D is perhaps TRBD1 (6 bases). This CDR3 spans 14 amino acids. V was clipped by 5 bases and J by 4 bases, with 15 bases between them. Germline V lookup: CDR1 SGHVS, CDR2 FQNEAQ. CDR3 bases: TGTGCCAGCAGCCACCGCAGGGGTTATTACGAGCAGTACTTC. Translated, it gives CASSHRRGYYEQYF.

The chain is built from TRBV29-1 and TRBJ2-1; weak D call: TRBD2 (5 bases). Trimming removed 7 bases at V and 0 bases at J, with 13 bases between. Germline CDR1 is SQVTM and CDR2 is ANQGSEA. The CDR3 length is 14 residues. The CDR3 DNA reads as TGCAGCGGTCTAGCCGATATCTCCTACAATGAGCAGTTCTTC. Translating it yields CSGLADISYNEQFF.

V is TRBV5-4 and J is TRBJ2-2; D might be TRBD1 (6 bases). The CDR3 contains 15 residues. The V and J ends lost 0 bases and 7 bases respectively, with 13 bases between them. Looked up from germline, CDR1 is SGHNT and CDR2 is YYREEE (reference sequence). Here the CDR3 DNA reads TGTGCCAGCAGCTTGGACAGGGTGGGAGTCGGGGAGCTGTTTTTT. Residues: CASSLDRVGVGELFF.

This clone was counted a few times. This chain joins TRBV5-1 and TRBJ2-1; TRBD2 matches 12 bases. The CDR3 runs to 17 residues. V was clipped by 1 base and J by 4 bases; unmatched bases: 6. In germline, CDR1 is SGHRS, CDR2 YFSETQ. The CDR3 DNA sequence: TGCGCCAGCAGCTTGACCGTCGGGACTAGCGGGTACAATGAGCAGTTCTTC. It specifies CASSLTVGTSGYNEQFF.

The V call is TRBV2, the J call TRBJ2-3, with 9 bases aligning to TRBD2. The length of the CDR3 is 16 residues. Germline V gene sequence: CDR1 SNHLY, CDR2 FYNNEI. V lost 7 bases, J lost 4 bases, and 12 bases stayed unmatched. The CDR3 spells CASKLLAGGEADTQYF. CDR3 DNA: TGTGCCAGCAAGCTTCTGGCGGGAGGGGAGGCAGATACGCAGTATTTT.

The V call is TRBV2, the J call TRBJ1-4, with TRBD1 identical over 8 bases. CDR1 SNHLY and CDR2 FYNNEI come from the germline V gene. With 8 bases clipped from V and 3 bases from J, the junction kept 5 bases outside the gene matches. The CDR3 has 14 amino acids. CDR3 loop: CASGQGAANEKLFF. In nucleotides, the CDR3 is TGTGCCAGCGGGCAGGGGGCGGCTAATGAAAAACTGTTTTTT.

The chain is built from TRBV30 and TRBJ2-7; maybe TRBD2 (7 bases). The V end was cut by 4 bases, the J end by 7 bases, with 20 bases between. CDR3 size: 14 residues. Germline V gene sequence: CDR1 GTSNPN, CDR2 SVGIG (reference sequence). Here the CDR3 reads CAWMGEGVPGEQYF. In DNA, the CDR3 is TGTGCCTGGATGGGGGAGGGGGTACCGGGGGAGCAGTACTTC.

This clone has a handful of counts. This chain connects TRBV28 to TRBJ2-1; tentative D call: TRBD1 (6 bases). V was cut by 6 bases and J by 6 bases, with 18 bases left in between. The CDR3 has 15 residues. Per the germline V gene, CDR1 is MDHEN and CDR2 is SYDVKM. The DNA for the CDR3 is TGTGCCAGCAGACTTCCCCTCGGACAGTCCAATGAGCAGTTCTTC. Amino acids: CASRLPLGQSNEQFF.

This chain links TRBV4-2 with TRBJ2-3; 7 nucleotides line up with TRBD2. The V gene's germline CDR1 is LGHNA and CDR2 YNFKEQ. The CDR3 consists of 15 residues. The V gene end was trimmed by 2 bases and the J gene end by 3 bases; junction bases not matched to a gene: 5. The CDR3 loop reads CASSQRLAGTDTQYF. The CDR3, as DNA: TGTGCCAGCAGCCAAAGACTAGCAGGGACAGATACGCAGTATTTT.

This clone was seen repeatedly, ten times or more. The sample carries other DNA sequences with the same CDR3. The rearrangement links TRBV7-2 to TRBJ2-5, with 7 bases aligning to TRBD1. V shed 1 base, J shed 5 bases, and the junction held 4 bases outside the gene matches. Per the germline V gene, CDR1 is SGHTA and CDR2 is FQGNSA. The CDR3 runs to 14 residues. The CDR3 loop reads CASSLDRGQETQYF. Here the CDR3 DNA reads TGTGCCAGCAGCTTAGACAGGGGTCAGGAGACCCAGTACTTC. The complete variable domain, with remaining parts taken from reference TRBV7-2 and TRBJ2-5, reads GAGVSQSPSNKVTEKGKDVELRCDPISGHTALYWYRQSLGQGLEFLIYFQGNSAPDKSGLPSDRFSAERTGGSVSTLTIQRTQQEDSAVYLCASSLDRGQETQYFGPGTRLLVL.

On this clone itself: At one end, the junction sequence differs from germline, possibly due to a read error. The V call is TRBV19, the J call TRBJ2-5, with 8 bases aligning to TRBD2. Germline-derived CDR1 and CDR2 are LNHDA and SQIVND (reference sequence). This CDR3 is built from 15 residues. CDR3 coding DNA: TGTGCCAGTAATCCAACTAGCGGATCTCAAGGGACCCAGTACTTC. It codes for CASNPTSGSQGTQYF.

This clone appeared a few times. The chain couples TRBV10-3 to TRBJ1-1; 8 bases match TRBD1. Germline-derived CDR1 and CDR2 are ENHRY and SYGVKD. The CDR3 consists of 14 residues. Losses at the gene ends were 8 bases for V and 1 base for J; bases not matched to a gene: 6. The CDR3, as DNA: TGTGCCATCGGGACCGGGACAGGGAACACTGAAGCTTTCTTT. Translated: CAIGTGTGNTEAFF.

This clone was seen just once. This chain uses TRBV18 with TRBJ1-4, with D possibly matching TRBD1 (5 bases). The V and J ends lost 4 bases and 3 bases respectively, with 9 bases between them. This CDR3 has 14 amino acids. CDR1 and CDR2 (germline): KGHSH, LQKENI. The CDR3 loop reads CASSLQGANEKLFF. The CDR3 DNA reads as TGTGCCAGCTCACTTCAGGGTGCTAATGAAAAACTGTTTTTT.